One sample yielded the 30 T cell receptor beta chains listed below, sequenced in a study of metastatic and nonmetastatic thyroid tumors. TCRdb called clones again from the PCR reads with MiXCR. Of approximately 31,000 clones listed, 25% to 35% are singletons. Among the patients, none had received any treatment before thyroid surgery. The sequenced material came from blood. All receptors derive from a female donor with papillary thyroid cancer or a benign thyroid nodule (not recorded which). Some clones in this sample may be carry-over from other donors' samples.

This chain links TRBV12-3 or TRBV12-4 with TRBJ1-1; 7 nucleotides line up with TRBD1. The junction had 8 bases not matched to a gene; V was cut back by 7 bases and J by 0 bases. The CDR3 totals 15 residues. CDR3 sequence reads: CASTPTGTMNTEAFF. CDR3 DNA sequence: TGTGCCAGCACCCCGACAGGGACCATGAACACTGAAGCTTTCTTT.

The DNA for the CDR3 is TGTGCCAGCAACTATGCGACAGTACTAGCCAAAAACATTCAGTACTTC. This translates into CASNYATVLAKNIQYF. V and J are TRBV6-1 and TRBJ2-4; tentatively, D is TRBD1 (5 bases). The CDR3 is made up of 16 amino acids. The germline V gene has CDR1 MNHNS and CDR2 SASEGT. V shed 7 bases and J shed 0 bases, with 16 bases lying between them.

The chain joins TRBV6-2 or TRBV6-3 to TRBJ2-1; D unresolved. V dropped 8 bases and J dropped 3 bases, with 2 bases sitting between them. Germline CDR1 MNHEY, CDR2 SVGEGT. This CDR3 region has 10 residues. CDR3 protein: CASGYNEQFF. The CDR3 DNA sequence: TGTGCCAGCGGCTACAATGAGCAGTTCTTC.

At least ten counts were recorded for this clone. The chain has TRBV6-1 and TRBJ1-5; D unclear. The CDR3 totals 14 residues. The V end was cut by 3 bases, the J end by 0 bases, with 6 bases between. Germline V gene lookup returns CDR1 MNHNS and CDR2 SASEGT. The CDR3 sequence: CASSEGYSNQPQHF. CDR3 sequence (DNA): TGTGCCAGCAGTGAGGGATATAGCAATCAGCCCCAGCATTTT.

In nucleotides, the CDR3 is TGCGCCAGCACGGGCTCCGCCGAGCAGTACTTC. It codes for CASTGSAEQYF. This chain joins TRBV5-1 and TRBJ2-7; D uncertain. The CDR3 runs to 11 residues. V gave up 6 bases and J gave up 6 bases, with 10 bases separating them. Germline assignment: CDR1 SGHRS and CDR2 YFSETQ.

About this clone: The same CDR3 is also encoded by other DNA sequences in this sample. The chain couples TRBV20-1 to TRBJ1-5; tentative D call: TRBD1 (5 bases). In germline, CDR1 is DFQATT, CDR2 SNEGSKA (reference sequence). The CDR3 sequence is 16 residues long. Trimming cost V 2 bases and J 6 bases, with 20 bases left between them. Here the CDR3 DNA reads TGCAGTGCTAGACCCCCAGGGACGCCCGCTGGTCAGCCCCAGCATTTT. It encodes CSARPPGTPAGQPQHF.

Of note for this clone: At one of its ends the junction is not consistent with the germline gene, which may arise from a read error. Written as DNA, the CDR3 is TGTGCCAGCATCAGAGGGTCGGTACAGAGAAATCATCCCCAGCATTTT. Translated: CASIRGSVQRNHPQHF. The chain uses TRBV6-1 and TRBJ1-5, with unresolved D. Germline V CDR1 and CDR2: MNHNS, SASEGT. The CDR3 is made up of 16 amino acids.

This rearrangement joins TRBV28 to TRBJ2-3; 9 nucleotides align to TRBD2. The CDR3 contains 16 residues. Trimming removed 4 bases from V and 4 bases from J; junction bases left unmatched: 9. CDR1 MDHEN and CDR2 SYDVKM come from the germline V gene. The CDR3 sequence: CASSSISGSGADTQYF. In DNA form, the CDR3 reads TGTGCCAGCAGTTCGATTAGCGGGAGTGGGGCAGATACGCAGTATTTT.

This clone was seen a few times. The chain has TRBV10-2 and TRBJ2-7, with D hard to call. In germline, CDR1 is WSHSY, CDR2 SAAADI. Trimming shortened V by 0 bases and J by 12 bases, and 18 bases separated the two germline ends. The CDR3 contains 14 residues. The CDR3 sequence: CASSESIGLVFPYF. CDR3 DNA: TGCGCCAGCAGTGAGTCGATTGGGTTAGTGTTCCCGTACTTC.

This clone was counted many times. The chain employs TRBV18 and TRBJ1-3; a possible D gene is TRBD1 (6 bases). This CDR3 has 17 amino acids. Germline V gives CDR1 KGHSH, CDR2 LQKENI. The V end was cut by 2 bases, the J end by 1 base, with 15 bases between. The CDR3 loop reads CASSPFPGAPSGNTIYF. CDR3 sequence (DNA): TGTGCCAGCTCACCATTCCCGGGGGCACCTTCTGGAAACACCATATATTTT.

This clone was observed at least ten times. The chain combines TRBV6-1 with TRBJ2-7; D unresolved. Trimming stripped 1 base from V and 0 bases from J, with 10 bases between. The CDR3 length is 15 residues. Germline V gene data show CDR1 as MNHNS and CDR2 as SASEGT. CDR3 sequence: CASSEGDGGSYEQYF. CDR3 in DNA: TGTGCCAGCAGTGAAGGGGATGGCGGCTCCTACGAGCAGTACTTC.

This clone was picked up many times. The chain has TRBV12-3 or TRBV12-4 and TRBJ2-7; D ambiguous. Trimming stripped 6 bases from V and 3 bases from J, with 9 bases between. This CDR3 has 12 residues. The CDR3 coding sequence is TGTGCCAGCAGGGGGTCCAGCTACGAGCAGTACTTC. Translated: CASRGSSYEQYF.

The V and J genes are TRBV4-1 and TRBJ1-5; D unresolved. From germline, CDR1 is MGHRA and CDR2 YSYEKL. The CDR3 has 14 amino acids. The V end was cut by 1 base, the J end by 7 bases, with 11 bases between. CDR3 bases: TGCGCCAGCAGCCAAGTAGCCGGAGGACAGCCCCAGCATTTT. As protein: CASSQVAGGQPQHF.

This sequence joins TRBV24-1 and TRBJ2-2; D gene ambiguous. The ends were cut back, 3 bases at V and 8 bases at J, with 15 bases in the middle. The germline gives CDR1 KGHDR, CDR2 SFDVKD. The CDR3 covers 15 residues. CDR3 nucleotide sequence: TGTGCCACCAGTGATGGTGGTTCTGTCTCTGGGGAGCTGTTTTTT. Its translation is CATSDGGSVSGELFF.

This clone was seen many times. The J gene is TRBJ2-3, the V gene TRBV4-2; either TRBD1 or TRBD2 may fit D (6 bases each). CDR3 size: 17 residues. Germline V gives CDR1 LGHNA, CDR2 YNFKEQ. Trimming cost V 4 bases and J 6 bases, with 23 bases left between them. CDR3 region: CASSPLPAGSGADTQYF. CDR3 nucleotides: TGTGCCAGCAGCCCCCTTCCGGCCGGTTCGGGGGCGGATACGCAGTATTTT.

The rearrangement links TRBV10-1 to TRBJ2-7; 8 bases fit TRBD2. V was pared by 6 bases and J by 1 base, with 11 bases of the junction left unmatched. The germline CDR1 and CDR2 sequences are WNHNN and SYGVQD (reference sequence). This CDR3 contains 16 residues. The CDR3 coding sequence is TGCGCCAGCAGCCAGGAGACTAGCGCCGTATCCTACGAGCAGTACTTC. As protein: CASSQETSAVSYEQYF.

The CDR3 sequence: CSAAGPVEDEQYF. In DNA, the CDR3 is TGCAGTGCTGCGGGCCCCGTCGAGGACGAGCAGTACTTC. V usage is TRBV20-1 and J usage is TRBJ2-7; TRBD2 is a possible D gene (5 bases). The germline CDR1 and CDR2 sequences are DFQATT and SNEGSKA (reference sequence). CDR3 size: 13 residues. Trimming pared 5 bases from V and 5 bases from J, leaving 16 bases between.

This clone was picked up many times. V and J are TRBV7-2 and TRBJ2-1; the D is unclear. The germline V gene has CDR1 SGHTA and CDR2 FQGNSA. Trimming stripped 8 bases from V and 5 bases from J, with 7 bases between. This CDR3 comprises 11 residues. CDR3 amino acids: CASGENNEQFF. As DNA, the CDR3 is TGTGCCAGCGGAGAGAACAATGAGCAGTTCTTC.

This clone showed up just a few times. V is TRBV12-3 or TRBV12-4 and J is TRBJ1-2; 10 nucleotides align to TRBD1. The CDR3 length is 17 residues. Trimming at V came to 2 bases and at J to 6 bases, leaving 12 bases not matched to a gene. CDR3: CASSLSAADRGSDGYTF. CDR3 sequence (DNA): TGTGCCAGCAGTTTATCGGCCGCGGACAGGGGGTCGGATGGCTACACCTTC.

Notes on this clone: The junction differs from germline at one of its ends, possibly a read error. The chain links TRBV6-1 to TRBJ1-4; the match to TRBD1 covers 10 bases. CDR3 length equals 15 residues. Germline-derived CDR1 and CDR2 are MNHNS and SASEGT. This CDR3 reads CASGMGQGKHDKLFF. For the CDR3, the DNA is TGTGCCAGTGGCATGGGACAGGGGAAACATGATAAACTGTTTTTT.

This clone was found many times. The rearrangement links TRBV6-1 to TRBJ2-6; 8 positions match TRBD1. Trimming at V came to 6 bases and at J to 2 bases, leaving 9 bases not matched to a gene. There are 17 residues in the CDR3. Germline V gives CDR1 MNHNS, CDR2 SASEGT. This CDR3 is CASSSGTGGTGANVLTF. Here the CDR3 DNA reads TGTGCCAGCAGCTCCGGGACAGGAGGTACTGGGGCCAACGTCCTGACTTTC.

V is TRBV20-1 and J is TRBJ2-7; D might be TRBD1 (6 bases). V dropped 1 base and J dropped 9 bases, with 31 bases sitting between them. The CDR3 sequence is 18 residues long. Germline lookup yields CDR1 DFQATT and CDR2 SNEGSKA (reference sequence). CDR3 sequence (DNA): TGCAGTGCTAGAGCCTCCAGGGGTTTTTATATGAGAGCCACGGGGCAGTACTTC. Residues: CSARASRGFYMRATGQYF.

This clone was seen ten or more times. The chain joins TRBV4-2 to TRBJ2-5; 11 positions match TRBD2. The CDR3 length is 15 residues. Germline V gene data show CDR1 as LGHNA and CDR2 as YNFKEQ. J was trimmed by 2 bases and V by 5 bases; bases with no gene match: 4. The CDR3 reads CASSSTSGSQETQYF. CDR3 nucleotide sequence: TGTGCCAGCAGCTCCACTAGCGGGAGTCAAGAGACCCAGTACTTC.

This clone has more than one count but fewer than ten. The gene calls are TRBV6-1 and TRBJ1-5, with a weak D call TRBD1 (6 bases). The germline V gene has CDR1 MNHNS and CDR2 SASEGT. The CDR3 loop spans 12 amino acids. The V gene lost 10 bases and the J gene lost 5 bases, with 12 bases spanning the gap. CDR3 residues: CATRTVHQPQHF. The CDR3 nucleotides are TGTGCCACCCGGACAGTTCATCAGCCCCAGCATTTT.

This clone was found many times. This chain links TRBV20-1 with TRBJ1-2, with 7 bases that match TRBD1. V lost 5 bases to trimming and J lost 8 bases; unmatched junction nucleotides: 5. CDR1 is DFQATT and CDR2 is SNEGSKA in the germline V gene (reference sequence). The CDR3 contains 11 residues. CDR3 nucleotide sequence: TGCAGTGCTCCAGGGGGAGGCGGCTACACCTTC. Its translation is CSAPGGGGYTF.

This clone was found many times. V gene TRBV11-2 combines with J gene TRBJ2-2, with 9 bases fitting TRBD1. Germline V gives CDR1 SGHAT, CDR2 FQNNGV. This CDR3 is 15 amino acids long. The V segment lost 5 bases and the J segment 1 base; nucleotides outside the gene matches: 2. The CDR3, as DNA: TGTGCCAGCAGCCCGGGACAGGGGAACACCGGGGAGCTGTTTTTT. This sequence encodes CASSPGQGNTGELFF.

This clone was recorded at least ten times. The V gene is TRBV15, the J gene TRBJ1-1, with 9 bases fitting TRBD1. The CDR3 spans 18 residues. CDR1 and CDR2 from the germline V gene are LNHNV and YYDKDF (reference sequence). The J segment lost 5 bases and the V segment lost 1 base, leaving 14 bases of the junction unmatched. CDR3 DNA: TGTGCCACCAGCAGAGGGGCCCAACAGGGGGCGAGAGGAACTGAAGCTTTCTTT. Translated: CATSRGAQQGARGTEAFF. Variable domain in full (rest from reference TRBV15 and TRBJ1-1): DAMVIQNPRYQVTQFGKPVTLSCSQTLNHNVMYWYQQKSSQAPKLLFHYYDKDFNNEADTPDNFQSRRPNTSFCFLDIRSPGLGDTAMYLCATSRGAQQGARGTEAFFGQGTRLTVV.

The chain is built from TRBV5-1 and TRBJ2-7, with a weak D call TRBD2 (6 bases). Trimming removed 3 bases at V and 0 bases at J, with 13 bases between. The CDR3 is 15 residues long. Per the germline V gene, CDR1 is SGHRS and CDR2 is YFSETQ. This CDR3 reads CASSSGLTSSYEQYF. CDR3 nucleotides: TGCGCCAGCAGCTCGGGACTGACGAGCTCCTACGAGCAGTACTTC.

This clone counts as medium-sized. The chain carries TRBV4-3 and TRBJ2-7; D is ambiguous. The CDR3 has 19 residues. The germline V gene encodes CDR1 LGHNA and CDR2 YSLEER. V shed 2 bases and J shed 0 bases, with 23 bases lying between them. CDR3 protein: CASSQKEPSRQVTSYEQYF. Written as DNA, the CDR3 is TGCGCCAGCAGCCAAAAGGAGCCGAGCCGGCAGGTAACCTCCTACGAGCAGTACTTC.

This clone was detected many times. The chain recombines TRBV29-1 with TRBJ2-1; D possibly matches TRBD1 or TRBD2 (6 bases each). Looked up from germline, CDR1 is SQVTM and CDR2 is ANQGSEA. This CDR3 is built from 13 residues. V was pared by 6 bases and J by 9 bases, with 18 bases between. CDR3 sequence reads: CSVTGGPFTEQFF. The CDR3 DNA is TGCAGCGTCACCGGGGGCCCCTTCACTGAGCAGTTCTTC.